This T cell receptor (beta chain) was recorded in a study of T-cell reconstitution after alpha-beta-depleted transplantation in children. The CDR3 covers 16 residues. Germline values: CDR1 LGHDT, CDR2 YNNKEL (reference sequence). Trimming pared 4 bases from V and 3 bases from J, leaving 17 bases between. Unique molecular identifiers were incorporated into the prepared TCRbeta library. Each CDR3 protein gets one entry after TCRdb re-called the PCR reads with MiXCR. The profile shows hundreds of thousands of distinct CDR3 sequences, roughly 13% of them singletons. V and J are TRBV3-1 and TRBJ2-3; weak D call: TRBD1 (6 bases). The receptor was isolated from a male patient between 10 and 17 years old who had a stem cell transplant for acute myeloid leukemia, so the T cells may come from the graft donor. Sequencing was performed on PBMCs, mostly from graft donor cells, taken 360 days after TCRalphabeta/CD19-depleted stem cell transplant. The CDR3 spells CASSPWAGVPTDTQYF. Here the CDR3 DNA reads TGTGCCAGCAGCCCTTGGGCAGGGGTACCAACAGATACGCAGTATTTT.